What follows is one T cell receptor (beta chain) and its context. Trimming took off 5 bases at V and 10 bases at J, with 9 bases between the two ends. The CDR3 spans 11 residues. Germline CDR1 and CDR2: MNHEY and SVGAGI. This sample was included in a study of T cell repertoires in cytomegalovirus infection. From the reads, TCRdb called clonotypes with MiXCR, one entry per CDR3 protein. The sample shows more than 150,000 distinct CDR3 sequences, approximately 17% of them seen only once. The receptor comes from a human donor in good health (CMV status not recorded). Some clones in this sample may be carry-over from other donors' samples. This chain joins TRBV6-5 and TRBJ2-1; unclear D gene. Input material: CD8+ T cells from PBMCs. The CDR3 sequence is CASSRGPEQFF. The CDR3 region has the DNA TGTGCCAGCAGTCGCGGCCCCGAGCAGTTCTTC.